This T cell receptor (beta chain) was found in a study of T-cell memory formation after mild COVID-19. In TCRdb, the 5' RACE reads were re-called with MiXCR into one record per CDR3 protein. The sample shows approximately 28,000 distinct CDR3 sequences, around 12% of them seen only once. This clonotype was observed many times. CDR1 is DFQATT and CDR2 is SNEGSKA in the germline V gene (reference sequence). Trimming cost V 1 base and J 6 bases; bases outside gene matches: 11. The CDR3 is 15 amino acids. The chain has TRBV20-1 and TRBJ1-1; 7 bases agree with TRBD1. Sequencing was performed on PBMCs or a T cell subset sorted from them (not recorded which). This sequence was found in an adult woman who had mild COVID-19 (a few samples of this study predate the infection). Cell type and time point are not known. In DNA, the CDR3 is TGCAGTGCTAGAGTAGTTGGGCAGGGGGTTGCTGAAGCTTTCTTT. It translates to CSARVVGQGVAEAFF.